This paragraph reports one T cell receptor (beta chain). What it recognizes is unknown. The germline gene is not matched at one end of the junction; a read error may be the cause. This sample stems from a study of blood T cells in healthy people across ages. Regarding the study as a whole: The diversity estimates, figures obtained from one million T cells, were considered underestimates. Percentage of naive T cells showed a strong correlation with TCR beta diversity. With donor CMV status unknown, expanded clonotype changes were possibly confounded.

Looked up from germline, CDR1 is LGHNA and CDR2 is YNFKEQ. The CDR3 is made up of 13 amino acids. There were healthy Caucasian individuals from Russia, aged roughly 6 to 95, serving as donors. Then a second PCR, running about 6 to 12 cycles, was carried out with a sample-barcoded 5' primer and a J-beta primer mix. TCRdb independently ran MiXCR on the 5' RACE reads; one entry per CDR3 protein. The sample yields about 1.6 million distinct CDR3 sequences, about 35% seen once. The sample consisted of blood. This TCR was recovered from a woman aged 25 to 45 in good health. V gene TRBV4-2 combines with J gene TRBJ2-7; D uncertain. The CDR3: CTSSQNTNYEQYF. CDR3 DNA sequence: TGTACCAGCAGCCAAAACACCAACTACGAGCAGTACTTC.